The next 21 T cell receptor beta chains were all read from a single sample in a study of shared clonotypes between healthy human individuals. Sequenced by immunoSEQ multiplex PCR; TCRdb stores in-frame clones only, minus some. The data contain roughly 1,100,000 clones, about 75% of them seen just once; the ten biggest clones take up approximately 1.5%. Sequencing was performed on memory CD4+ T cells sorted from blood. The subset: CD45RA-negative fraction. The receptors derive from a man aged 18 to 30 in good health.

The CDR3 sequence is CASREGTTDTQYF. The CDR3 bases are TGTGCCAGCAGGGAAGGCACCACAGATACGCAGTATTTT. The genes are TRBV28 and TRBJ2-3; D unresolved. V was trimmed by 6 bases and J by 2 bases, leaving 9 bases between them. Germline-derived CDR1 and CDR2 are MDHEN and SYDVKM. This CDR3 spans 13 amino acids.

This clone has more than one count but fewer than ten. The chain carries TRBV10-2 and TRBJ2-1; the D gene is possibly TRBD2 (5 bases). This CDR3 contains 13 residues. The germline V and J ends were trimmed by 4 bases and 3 bases, with 7 bases remaining between them. Germline CDR1 reads WSHSY; CDR2 reads SAAADI. The DNA for the CDR3 is TGCGCCAGCAGTGCGGGAATCTACAATGAGCAGTTCTTC. Its protein product is CASSAGIYNEQFF.

The genes are TRBV29-1 and TRBJ2-4; TRBD1 aligns across 8 bases. The CDR3 spans 17 residues. V was clipped by 4 bases and J by 0 bases; unmatched bases: 11. The germline V gene encodes CDR1 SQVTM and CDR2 ANQGSEA. CDR3 region: CSVVAGGRRLAKNIQYF. DNA for the CDR3: TGCAGCGTTGTGGCAGGGGGCCGCCGTCTAGCCAAAAACATTCAGTACTTC.

This clone was counted once. The same CDR3 is also encoded by other DNA sequences in this sample. V is TRBV7-9 and J is TRBJ2-7; TRBD1 matches at 8 bases. CDR1 and CDR2 from the germline V gene are SEHNR and FQNEAQ (reference sequence). The V gene end was trimmed by 5 bases and the J gene end by 5 bases; junction bases not matched to a gene: 8. This CDR3 comprises 14 residues. CDR3 amino acids: CASSRTGGGDEQYF. The CDR3 DNA sequence: TGTGCCAGCAGCCGAACAGGGGGTGGGGACGAGCAGTACTTC.

In DNA, the CDR3 is TGTGCCAGCTCACCTTTGAATGAGCAGTTCTTC. The encoded protein is CASSPLNEQFF. The gene calls are TRBV18 and TRBJ2-1; the D is unclear. CDR1 is KGHSH and CDR2 is LQKENI in the germline V gene. V gave up 3 bases and J gave up 7 bases, with 4 bases separating them. The CDR3 spans 11 residues.

The CDR3 sequence is CASSRQKSWVNTEAFF. The CDR3 DNA follows: TGTGCCAGCAGCCGTCAGAAGAGTTGGGTGAACACTGAAGCTTTCTTT. The chain has TRBV7-2 and TRBJ1-1; D uncertain. The CDR3 totals 16 residues. CDR1 is SGHTA and CDR2 is FQGNSA in the germline V gene. Trimming left V 5 bases short and J 0 bases short, with 16 bases between.

Comment on this clone: One end of the junction is discordant with germline, which a read error may explain. This chain joins TRBV15 and TRBJ1-1; 9 bases map to TRBD1. This CDR3 has 14 residues. Per germline, CDR1 LNHNV and CDR2 YYDKDF (reference sequence). The CDR3 protein is CATSRDRGDTEAFF. The CDR3 DNA reads as TGTGCCACCAGTAGAGACAGGGGGGACACTGAAGCTTTCTTT.

The sample holds one count of this clone. This chain links TRBV25-1 with TRBJ2-7, with 8 bases lining up with TRBD1. CDR1 is MGHDK and CDR2 is SYGVNS in the germline V gene. With V trimmed by 7 bases and J by 5 bases, 16 bases remained unmatched. This CDR3 contains 16 residues. CDR3 nucleotides: TGTGCCAGCATACCCCCCGGACAGGGAGGTTTAAACGAGCAGTACTTC. Protein: CASIPPGQGGLNEQYF.

This clone was observed a few times. V gene TRBV7-9 combines with J gene TRBJ1-1; D is unclear. The CDR3 sequence is 15 residues long. V lost 5 bases to trimming and J lost 4 bases, with 17 bases between them. The germline V gene encodes CDR1 SEHNR and CDR2 FQNEAQ (reference sequence). The CDR3 protein is CASSPSGLGGTEAFF. In DNA, the CDR3 is TGTGCCAGCAGCCCTAGCGGGTTGGGCGGCACTGAAGCTTTCTTT.

The chain joins TRBV27 to TRBJ2-1; D might be TRBD1 or TRBD2, each matching 5 bases. This CDR3 has 14 residues. Germline assignment: CDR1 MNHEY and CDR2 SMNVEV (reference sequence). The germline V and J ends were trimmed by 0 bases and 10 bases, with 13 bases remaining between them. The DNA of the CDR3 is TGTGCCAGCAGTTTATCGAGGTCTCGGGACGAGCAGTTCTTC. Amino acids: CASSLSRSRDEQFF.

This clone appeared once. This chain joins TRBV19 and TRBJ1-2; 9 nucleotides line up with TRBD1. Trimming took 7 bases from V and 8 from J; bases not matched to a gene: 5. Per germline, CDR1 LNHDA and CDR2 SQIVND (reference sequence). The CDR3 contains 12 residues. In DNA form, the CDR3 reads TGTGCCAGTACGGGACAGGGTATAGGCTACACCTTC. Translating gives CASTGQGIGYTF.

The rearrangement joins TRBV7-2 to TRBJ2-2; tentatively, D is TRBD1 (6 bases). Germline CDR1 and CDR2: SGHTA and FQGNSA. Trimming took 6 bases from V and 5 from J, leaving 22 bases between them. CDR3 length equals 17 residues. The DNA of the CDR3 is TGTGCCAGCAGTCCCCAACGGGGTAAAGGGGGAACCGGGGAGCTGTTTTTT. As protein: CASSPQRGKGGTGELFF.

About this clone: A read error is possible here, since a much larger clone lies one base away. The J gene is TRBJ2-7, the V gene TRBV5-5; D tentatively fits TRBD1 or TRBD2 (5 bases each). The CDR3 has 15 amino acids. Trimming shortened V by 4 bases and J by 6 bases, and 20 bases separated the two germline ends. The germline V gene has CDR1 SGHKS and CDR2 YYEKEE (reference sequence). CDR3 in amino acids: CASSPGGASWSEQYF. The CDR3 DNA follows: TGTGCCAGCAGCCCAGGTGGGGCTAGCTGGTCCGAGCAGTACTTC. The entire variable domain, with the rest obtained from reference TRBV5-5 and TRBJ2-7, is as follows: DAGVTQSPTHLIKTRGQQVTLRCSPISGHKSVSWYQQVLGQGPQFIFQYYEKEERGRGNFPDRFSARQFPNYSSELNVNALLLGDSALYLCASSPGGASWSEQYFGPGTRLTVT.

The V and J genes are TRBV6-1 and TRBJ2-2; TRBD1 might be the D (6 bases). The length of the CDR3 is 14 residues. V was pared by 4 bases and J by 2 bases, with 8 bases between. The germline V gene has CDR1 MNHNS and CDR2 SASEGT. Written as DNA, the CDR3 is TGTGCCAGCAGTGGACAGGCCAACACCGGGGAGCTGTTTTTT. Translated: CASSGQANTGELFF.

The CDR3 sequence is CAWSPGPGEQYF. CDR3 sequence (DNA): TGTGCCTGGAGTCCAGGGCCTGGGGAGCAGTACTTC. This chain uses TRBV30 with TRBJ2-7; D might be TRBD1 (5 bases). The CDR3 spans 12 residues. With 2 bases removed from V and 7 bases from J, the gap between germline ends came to 12 bases. Per the germline V gene, CDR1 is GTSNPN and CDR2 is SVGIG (reference sequence).

The chain employs TRBV2 and TRBJ2-7; 7 nucleotides match TRBD1. The J segment lost 2 bases and the V segment lost 8 bases, leaving 9 bases of the junction unmatched. The germline gives CDR1 SNHLY, CDR2 FYNNEI. The length of the CDR3 is 14 residues. The CDR3 here is CASCVGQQTYEQYF. The CDR3 DNA follows: TGTGCCAGCTGCGTGGGACAGCAGACCTACGAGCAGTACTTC.

This sequence joins TRBV29-1 and TRBJ2-1; no definite D call. CDR3 length: 11 residues. V lost 4 bases to trimming and J lost 3 bases, with 4 bases between them. Germline assignment: CDR1 SQVTM and CDR2 ANQGSEA. In DNA, the CDR3 is TGCAGCGTTGGAATCTACAATGAGCAGTTCTTC. Residues: CSVGIYNEQFF.

The gene calls are TRBV30 and TRBJ1-6; TRBD1 might be the D (5 bases). V was shortened by 1 base and J by 7 bases, with 14 bases between the two germline ends. CDR1 is GTSNPN and CDR2 is SVGIG in the germline V gene (reference sequence). CDR3 length: 15 residues. CDR3 protein: CAWSALRARNSPLHF. The CDR3 DNA reads as TGTGCCTGGAGTGCCCTCAGGGCTCGGAATTCACCCCTCCACTTT.

This chain uses TRBV30 with TRBJ2-5; TRBD2 aligns across 7 bases. After removal of 3 bases from V and 11 bases from J, the junction contained 6 bases not matched to a gene. The germline V gene has CDR1 GTSNPN and CDR2 SVGIG (reference sequence). The CDR3 sequence is 11 residues long. The CDR3 sequence is CAWSLTSWQYF. As DNA, the CDR3 is TGTGCCTGGAGCCTGACTAGCTGGCAGTACTTC.

This chain connects TRBV7-2 to TRBJ1-1; D may be TRBD1 (5 bases). The CDR3 spans 16 residues. Germline CDR1 reads SGHTA; CDR2 reads FQGNSA. Trimming left V 5 bases short and J 4 bases short, with 20 bases between. CDR3 DNA sequence: TGTGCCAGCAGCCGGGACCCTTCCCCAGGAGGCACTGAAGCTTTCTTT. As protein: CASSRDPSPGGTEAFF. The full variable domain, in which reference TRBV7-2 and TRBJ1-1 provide the parts outside the CDR3, is GAGVSQSPSNKVTEKGKDVELRCDPISGHTALYWYRQSLGQGLEFLIYFQGNSAPDKSGLPSDRFSAERTGGSVSTLTIQRTQQEDSAVYLCASSRDPSPGGTEAFFGQGTRLTVV.

This clone has only one observation. This chain uses TRBV29-1 with TRBJ2-3; a possible D gene is TRBD1 (5 bases). The germline gives CDR1 SQVTM, CDR2 ANQGSEA. This CDR3 has 13 residues. The germline V and J ends were trimmed by 4 bases and 1 base, with 9 bases remaining between them. CDR3 amino acids: CSVGLGGTDTQYF. The CDR3 region has the DNA TGCAGCGTTGGGTTAGGGGGCACAGATACGCAGTATTTT.